This entry features one T cell receptor beta chain sequence. The antigen remains undetermined. Each CDR3 protein gets one entry after TCRdb re-called the 5' RACE reads with MiXCR. The repertoire holds some 11,000 distinct CDR3 sequences, with around 8% as singletons. CDR1 and CDR2 (germline): MDHEN, SYDVKM. Deletions cut 7 bases from V and 4 bases from J, with 13 bases between. The length of the CDR3 is 13 residues. The time point: sample taken at primary tumor resection. Whole RNA was taken from tumor, nontumor lung or frozen PBMC; it was then sequenced unsorted. The source of the sample is a study of spatial heterogeneity in lung cancer. General study results and limits: Tumors with more nonsynonymous mutations had more expanded intratumoral alpha and beta TCRs. Coverage of tumor T cells, an estimated figure, was roughly 7% for alpha and 13% for beta chains.

Source: lung tumor tissue, taken at surgery. J is TRBJ1-2 and V is TRBV28, with D unresolved. The receptor was derived from a female donor with early-stage non-small cell lung cancer. CDR3 coding DNA: TGTGCCAGCACCATAAGTAGTAGCTATGGCTACACCTTC. It is translated as CASTISSSYGYTF.